The text below deals with one T cell receptor (beta chain). The antigen remains undetermined. Compared with germline, one end of the junction differs, possibly owing to a read error. With 60 Vbeta and 13 Jbeta primers, the PCR was carried out. Data came from immunoSEQ multiplex PCR; TCRdb stores just in-frame clones and leaves some out. The sample lists about 160,000 clones, about 85% occurring once. Per germline, CDR1 SSHAT and CDR2 FNYEAQ (reference sequence). The CDR3 loop spans 13 amino acids. The data stem from a study of cytomegalovirus exposure and HLA in healthy donors. Study-wide findings and caveats: The study put 150 or so TCR beta chains on its list as cytomegalovirus-associated.

This clonotype was sampled from a woman in her fifties or sixties in good health and CMV-seropositive. Sequencing was performed on PBMCs. The chain employs TRBV7-7 and TRBJ2-1, with D possibly TRBD1 on 6 matching bases. In DNA, the CDR3 is TGTGCTAGCAGTTCCCAGGGGATTGGGGAGCAGTTCTTC. The encoded protein is CASSSQGIGEQFF.